The next 13 T cell receptor beta chains were all read from a single sample in a study of cytomegalovirus exposure and HLA in healthy donors. Researchers ran the PCR with 60 Vbeta and 13 Jbeta primers. Produced via immunoSEQ multiplex PCR; TCRdb's table is partial and in-frame only. The table lists more than 95,000 clones, approximately 17% of them singletons. Source material: PBMCs. The receptors originated from a female donor in good health and CMV-seropositive.

This clone was picked up a small number of times. The V and J genes are TRBV5-4 and TRBJ1-1, with D tentatively TRBD1 (5 bases). CDR3 size: 13 residues. Trimming removed 7 bases at V and 5 bases at J, with 15 bases between. Germline V gene lookup returns CDR1 SGHNT and CDR2 YYREEE (reference sequence). CDR3: CASFRGTRTEAFF. The CDR3 region has the DNA TGTGCCAGCTTTAGGGGCACGCGGACTGAAGCTTTCTTT.

This clone was seen a few times. The CDR3 region has the DNA TGTGCCAGCAGTTACACGCCGGGAAGAGGAGAGACCCAGTACTTC. This codes for CASSYTPGRGETQYF. The chain joins TRBV6-5 to TRBJ2-5; tentative D call: TRBD2 (5 bases). Germline V gives CDR1 MNHEY, CDR2 SVGAGI. This CDR3 region has 15 residues. V was trimmed by 2 bases and J by 4 bases, leaving 14 bases between them.

This clone showed up just a few times. The genes are TRBV28 and TRBJ2-5; 9 nucleotides match TRBD1. The length of the CDR3 is 16 residues. The germline CDR1 and CDR2 sequences are MDHEN and SYDVKM. V trimming: 2 bases; J trimming: 5 bases; junction bases outside the gene matches: 9. The CDR3 region is CASSLAGTGLSETQYF. CDR3 DNA: TGTGCCAGCAGTTTAGCCGGGACAGGGTTATCGGAGACCCAGTACTTC.

The chain joins TRBV7-8 to TRBJ1-5; D is unresolved. The CDR3 covers 15 residues. Looked up from germline, CDR1 is SGHVS and CDR2 is FQNEAQ. Trimming cost V 2 bases and J 3 bases, with 11 bases left between them. CDR3 sequence reads: CASSLLSRFNQPQHF. CDR3 coding DNA: TGTGCCAGCAGCTTATTGAGCAGGTTCAATCAGCCCCAGCATTTT.

The chain carries TRBV4-2 and TRBJ2-1; 7 bases are shared with TRBD2. The CDR3 covers 15 residues. Per the germline V gene, CDR1 is LGHNA and CDR2 is YNFKEQ. Trimming took 6 bases from V and 0 from J; bases not matched to a gene: 5. CDR3 in amino acids: CASRGGGGSYNEQFF. As DNA, the CDR3 is TGTGCCAGCAGAGGTGGCGGGGGCTCCTACAATGAGCAGTTCTTC.

This chain uses TRBV28 with TRBJ1-1; D gene unclear. Trimming stripped 4 bases from V and 7 bases from J, with 13 bases between. The CDR3 is 13 amino acids. Germline assignment: CDR1 MDHEN and CDR2 SYDVKM. This CDR3 reads CASSSPPDIEAFF. CDR3 DNA: TGTGCCAGCAGTTCCCCCCCCGACATTGAAGCTTTCTTT.

The rearrangement links TRBV6-5 to TRBJ2-7, with TRBD2 matching 8 bases. Per the germline V gene, CDR1 is MNHEY and CDR2 is SVGAGI. The J segment lost 6 bases and the V segment lost 6 bases, leaving 13 bases of the junction unmatched. The CDR3 extends over 15 amino acids. The CDR3, as DNA: TGTGCCAGCAGCCGCGGACTAGCCGGAATCTCCGAGCAGTACTTC. Encoded protein: CASSRGLAGISEQYF.

The table lists this clone with many counts. J is TRBJ1-4 and V is TRBV7-9, with TRBD1 matching over 7 bases. CDR3 length equals 16 residues. Germline V gives CDR1 SEHNR, CDR2 FQNEAQ (reference sequence). J was trimmed by 7 bases and V by 5 bases; bases with no gene match: 13. The CDR3 region is CASSPPGQPGTEKLFF. The CDR3 coding sequence is TGTGCCAGCAGCCCACCGGGACAGCCAGGGACTGAAAAACTGTTTTTT. Supplemented by reference TRBV7-9 and TRBJ1-4, the full variable domain reads DTGVSQNPRHKITKRGQNVTFRCDPISEHNRLYWYRQTLGQGPEFLTYFQNEAQLEKSRLLSDRFSAERPKGSFSTLEIQRTEQGDSAMYLCASSPPGQPGTEKLFFGSGTQLSVL.

This clone was recorded a few times. This chain uses TRBV5-6 with TRBJ1-1, with D possibly TRBD1 on 6 matching bases. Trimming shortened V by 0 bases and J by 3 bases, and 18 bases separated the two germline ends. The germline CDR1 and CDR2 sequences are SGHDT and YYEEEE. The CDR3 covers 17 residues. CDR3 in DNA: TGTGCCAGCAGCTTGGCTGGGGGGGCGGTAAGCTACACTGAAGCTTTCTTT. Its protein is CASSLAGGAVSYTEAFF. The full variable domain, with the rest looked up from reference TRBV5-6 and TRBJ1-1, is DAGVTQSPTHLIKTRGQQVTLRCSPKSGHDTVSWYQQALGQGPQFIFQYYEEEERQRGNFPDRFSGHQFPNYSSELNVNALLLGDSALYLCASSLAGGAVSYTEAFFGQGTRLTVV.

This chain uses TRBV5-1 with TRBJ1-4, with D possibly being TRBD1 (5 bases). The V end was cut by 0 bases, the J end by 11 bases, with 14 bases between. The V gene's germline CDR1 is SGHRS and CDR2 YFSETQ. This CDR3 has 14 residues. Written as DNA, the CDR3 is TGCGCCAGCAGCTTGGTAGGGGCGCCTGAGAAACTGTTTTTT. Its translation: CASSLVGAPEKLFF.

This clone showed up just a few times. The chain has TRBV28 and TRBJ1-3; the D is unclear. CDR1 is MDHEN and CDR2 is SYDVKM in the germline V gene. This CDR3 has 13 residues. Trimming took off 6 bases at V and 1 base at J, with 7 bases between the two ends. The CDR3 reads CASRGSSGNTIYF. Written as DNA, the CDR3 is TGTGCCAGCAGGGGGAGTTCTGGAAACACCATATATTTT.

This clone was detected a few times. This sequence joins TRBV4-1 and TRBJ2-7; TRBD1 agrees at 8 bases. V lost 0 bases, J lost 3 bases, and 10 bases stayed unmatched. The germline gives CDR1 MGHRA, CDR2 YSYEKL. The CDR3 length is 17 residues. CDR3 nucleotide sequence: TGCGCCAGCAGCCAAGACCCAACGGGACAGGTTTTCTACGAGCAGTACTTC. Translating gives CASSQDPTGQVFYEQYF.

This clone was detected only a few times. The rearrangement joins TRBV7-3 to TRBJ2-1; 9 bases align to TRBD2. Germline V gene sequence: CDR1 SGHTA, CDR2 FQGTGA. The V and J ends lost 5 bases and 2 bases, in that order; junction bases with no gene match: 7. This CDR3 spans 16 amino acids. The CDR3 spells CASSTHLAGTYNEQFF. DNA of the CDR3: TGTGCCAGCAGCACCCATCTAGCGGGGACCTACAATGAGCAGTTCTTC.